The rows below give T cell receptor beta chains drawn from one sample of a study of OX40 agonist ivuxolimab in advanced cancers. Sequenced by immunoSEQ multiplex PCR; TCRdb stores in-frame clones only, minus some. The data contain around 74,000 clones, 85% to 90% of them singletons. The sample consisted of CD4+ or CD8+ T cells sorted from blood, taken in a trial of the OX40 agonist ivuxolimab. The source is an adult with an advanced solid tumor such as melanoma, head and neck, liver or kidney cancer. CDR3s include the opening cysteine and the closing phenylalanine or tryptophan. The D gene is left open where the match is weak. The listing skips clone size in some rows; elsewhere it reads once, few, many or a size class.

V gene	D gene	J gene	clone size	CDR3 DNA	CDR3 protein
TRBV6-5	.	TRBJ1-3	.	TGTGCCAGCAGTTACGCAGGCGCTGGAAACACCATATATTTT	CASSYAGAGNTIYF
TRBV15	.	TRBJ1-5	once	TGTGCCACCAGCAGGGACAATCAGCCCCAGCATTTT	CATSRDNQPQHF
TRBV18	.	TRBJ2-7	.	TGTGCCAGCTCCCAAGGACAGAGATACGAGCAGTACTTC	CASSQGQRYEQYF
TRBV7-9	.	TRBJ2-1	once	TGTGCCAGCAGCTTAGCGGGGGGCCGGGACGCTGAGCAGTTCTTC	CASSLAGGRDAEQFF
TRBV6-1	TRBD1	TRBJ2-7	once	TGTGCCAGCAGTGAACAAACACCGGGACAGGGTGCCGAGCAGTACTTC	CASSEQTPGQGAEQYF
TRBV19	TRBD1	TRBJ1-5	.	TGTGCCAGTAGTACAAGACAGGGCGGTCAGCCCCAGCATTTT	CASSTRQGGQPQHF
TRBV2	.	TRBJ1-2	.	TGTGCCAGTTCTAGTCCCAGCTATGGCTACACCTTC	CASSSPSYGYTF
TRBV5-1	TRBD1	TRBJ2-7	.	TGCGCCAGCAGGGATCGGACAGGGGGCCCCTACGAGCAGTACTTC	CASRDRTGGPYEQYF
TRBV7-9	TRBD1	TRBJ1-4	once	TGTGCCAGCAGCTTAAGTTTCGGGACAGGGCATGAAAAACTGTTTTTT	CASSLSFGTGHEKLFF
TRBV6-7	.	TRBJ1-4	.	TGTGCCAGCAGTACCCGGGACCTTAATGAAAAACTGTTTTTT	CASSTRDLNEKLFF
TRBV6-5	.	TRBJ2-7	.	TGTGCCAGCAGTGAAGAAGGACCCACCTACGAGCAGTACTTC	CASSEEGPTYEQYF
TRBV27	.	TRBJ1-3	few	TGTGCCAGCAGTTTATCAGGACTCGGAAACACCATATATTTT	CASSLSGLGNTIYF
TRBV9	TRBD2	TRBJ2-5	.	TGTGCCAGCAGCGTTGCCAGCGGGGGGCTAGAGACCCAGTACTTC	CASSVASGGLETQYF
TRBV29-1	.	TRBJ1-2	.	TGCAGCGTTGTGGGGAGGGGTGACTATGGCTACACCTTC	CSVVGRGDYGYTF
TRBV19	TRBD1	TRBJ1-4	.	TGTGCCAGTAGGGGGGGACAGGGAAACGAAAAACTGTTTTTT	CASRGGQGNEKLFF
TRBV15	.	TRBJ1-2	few	TGTGCCACCAGCAGAGAAGGACAGAGCACATATGGCTACACCTTC	CATSREGQSTYGYTF
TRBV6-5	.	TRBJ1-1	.	TGTGCCAGCAGTTACTCTAGTTCCAGGAACACTGAAGCTTTCTTT	CASSYSSSRNTEAFF
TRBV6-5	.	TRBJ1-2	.	TGTGCCAGCAGTCCGGGGGGAGGCAGGCCCTATGGCTACACCTTC	CASSPGGGRPYGYTF
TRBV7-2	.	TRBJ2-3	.	TGTGCCAGCAGCTCCCGAGGAGGGGGGAAAACAGATACGCAGTATTTT	CASSSRGGGKTDTQYF
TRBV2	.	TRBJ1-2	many	TGTGCCAGCAGTGTGACTCGCGGCTACACCTTC	CASSVTRGYTF
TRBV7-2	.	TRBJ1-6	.	TGTGCCAGCAGCTTAGGTCCCCCACCCCTCCACTTT	CASSLGPPPLHF
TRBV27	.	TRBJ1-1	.	TGTGCCAGCAGTTTATCGAGAAGGGGGGCAGGCACTGAAGCTTTCTTT	CASSLSRRGAGTEAFF
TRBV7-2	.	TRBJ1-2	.	TGTGCCAGCAGCTTAGCCACCGGAGGCGGGGGGGGCTACACCTTC	CASSLATGGGGGYTF
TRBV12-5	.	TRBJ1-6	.	TGTGCTAGTGGTTTGCAAGGGGGGGTTTCACCCCTCCACTTT	CASGLQGGVSPLHF
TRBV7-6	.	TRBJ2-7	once	TGTGCCAGCAGCCCAGGCAGCCAGTACGAGCAGTACTTC	CASSPGSQYEQYF
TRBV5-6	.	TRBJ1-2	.	TGTGCCAGCAGATACGTTGACCGGACTAACTATGGCTACACCTTC	CASRYVDRTNYGYTF
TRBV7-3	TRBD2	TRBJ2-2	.	TGTGCCAGCAGCTCTAGCGGGGGGGCCTCCGGGGAGCTGTTTTTT	CASSSSGGASGELFF
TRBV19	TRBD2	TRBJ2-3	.	TGTGCCAGTAGGCTTCGGGGGGGGCTAACAGATACGCAGTATTTT	CASRLRGGLTDTQYF
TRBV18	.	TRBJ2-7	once	TGTGCCAGCTCACCACAAGGGGCAAGCTCCTACGAGCAGTACTTC	CASSPQGASSYEQYF
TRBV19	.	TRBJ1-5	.	TGTGCCAGTAGTATTGGCAACTATCAGCCCCAGCATTTT	CASSIGNYQPQHF
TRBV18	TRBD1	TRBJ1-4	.	TGTGCCAGCTCACCCGATCAGGGGGCGGATGAAAAACTGTTTTTT	CASSPDQGADEKLFF
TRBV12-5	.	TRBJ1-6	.	TGTGCTAGTGGTCAAGGGGGTGTAGAATCACCCCTCCACTTT	CASGQGGVESPLHF
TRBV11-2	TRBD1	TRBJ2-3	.	TGTGCCAGCAGCAGGACCGGGACAGGGCTAGTAGATACGCAGTATTTT	CASSRTGTGLVDTQYF
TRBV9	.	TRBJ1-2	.	TGTGCCAGCAGCGCTCGGACAGATCGTAACTATGGCTACACCTTC	CASSARTDRNYGYTF
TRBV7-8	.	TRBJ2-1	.	TGTGCCAGCAGCCCCGGGGACTTAACGCCGGCGTTCTTC	CASSPGDLTPAFF
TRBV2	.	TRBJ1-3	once	TGTGCCAGCAGTGCTCAACTCTTCTCTGGAAACACCATATATTTT	CASSAQLFSGNTIYF